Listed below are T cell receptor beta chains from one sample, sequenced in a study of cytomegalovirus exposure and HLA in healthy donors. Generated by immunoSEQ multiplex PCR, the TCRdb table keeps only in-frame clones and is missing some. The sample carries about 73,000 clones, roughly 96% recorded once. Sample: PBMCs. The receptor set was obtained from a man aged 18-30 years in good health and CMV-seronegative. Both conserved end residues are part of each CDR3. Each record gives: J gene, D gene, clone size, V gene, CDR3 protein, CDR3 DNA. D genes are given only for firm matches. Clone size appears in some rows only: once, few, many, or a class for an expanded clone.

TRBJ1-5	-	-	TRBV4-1	CASSPLVGGTLDQPQHF	TGCGCCAGCAGCCCCCTTGTGGGGGGGACCTTGGATCAGCCCCAGCATTTT
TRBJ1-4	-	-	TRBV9	CASSPSFGQFGEKLFF	TGTGCCAGCAGCCCATCCTTTGGGCAGTTTGGCGAAAAACTGTTTTTT
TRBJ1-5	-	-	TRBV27	CASSLGTGRAQPQHF	TGTGCCAGCAGTTTAGGTACAGGGCGCGCCCAGCCCCAGCATTTT
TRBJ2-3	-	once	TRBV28	CASIERTHTDTQYF	TGTGCCAGCATTGAGCGGACCCACACAGATACGCAGTATTTT
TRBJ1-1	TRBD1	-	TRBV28	CASLRPGGNTEAFF	TGTGCCAGCCTAAGGCCAGGGGGGAACACTGAAGCTTTCTTT
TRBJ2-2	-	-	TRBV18	CASSRDSITGELFF	TGTGCCAGCTCACGAGACAGCATCACCGGGGAGCTGTTTTTT
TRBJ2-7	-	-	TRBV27	CASSLGRGYEQYF	TGTGCCAGCAGTTTAGGCAGGGGCTACGAGCAGTACTTC
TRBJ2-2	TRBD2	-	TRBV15	CATSWGGRGNTGELFF	TGTGCCACCAGCTGGGGGGGACGGGGGAACACCGGGGAGCTGTTTTTT
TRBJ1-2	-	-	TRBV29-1	CSVETGYGYTF	TGCAGCGTTGAAACCGGTTATGGCTACACCTTC
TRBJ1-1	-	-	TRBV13	CASSPSRWGRGSEAFF	TGTGCCAGCAGCCCAAGCCGGTGGGGGCGAGGGTCTGAAGCTTTCTTT
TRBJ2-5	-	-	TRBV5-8	CASSLELQETQYF	TGTGCCAGCAGCTTGGAACTACAAGAGACCCAGTACTTC
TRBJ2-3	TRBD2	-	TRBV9	CASSVGRGGPDTQYF	TGTGCCAGCAGCGTAGGGCGGGGGGGCCCAGATACGCAGTATTTT
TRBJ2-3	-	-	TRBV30	CVWSVPRQWGLQSTDTQYF	TGTGTCTGGAGTGTACCGAGACAATGGGGCCTCCAGAGCACAGATACGCAGTATTTT
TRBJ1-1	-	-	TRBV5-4	CASSSDSRFTEAFF	TGTGCCAGCAGCTCAGACAGTCGATTCACTGAAGCTTTCTTT
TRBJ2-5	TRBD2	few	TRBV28	CASSKRGGETQYF	TGTGCCAGCAGTAAAAGGGGAGGGGAGACCCAGTACTTC
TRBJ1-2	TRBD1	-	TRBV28	CASSPPDRTGENGYTF	TGTGCCAGCAGTCCTCCGGACCGGACAGGGGAGAATGGCTACACCTTC
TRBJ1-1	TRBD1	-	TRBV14	CASSQWDRMNTEAFF	TGTGCCAGCAGCCAATGGGACAGGATGAACACTGAAGCTTTCTTT
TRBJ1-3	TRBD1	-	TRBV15	CATSRDEGQGRGNTIYF	TGTGCCACCAGCAGAGATGAGGGACAGGGTAGGGGAAACACCATATATTTT
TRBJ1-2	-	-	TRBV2	CASSEDTNYGYTF	TGTGCCAGCAGTGAAGATACTAACTATGGCTACACCTTC
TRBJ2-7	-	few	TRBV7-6	CASSLDEGDYEQYF	TGTGCCAGCAGCTTAGATGAAGGGGACTACGAGCAGTACTTC
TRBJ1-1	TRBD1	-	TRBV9	CASSTSGTGNTEAFF	TGTGCCAGCAGCACCTCCGGGACAGGAAACACTGAAGCTTTCTTT
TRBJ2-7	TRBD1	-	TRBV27	CASSMYLGGTYEQYF	TGTGCCAGCAGTATGTACCTAGGGGGCACCTACGAGCAGTACTTC
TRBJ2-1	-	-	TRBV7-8	CASSSSRGLTQFF	TGTGCCAGCAGCTCCTCCCGTGGACTAACACAGTTCTTC
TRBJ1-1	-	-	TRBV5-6	CASKKQGEGAEAFF	TGTGCCAGCAAGAAACAGGGCGAGGGCGCTGAAGCTTTCTTT
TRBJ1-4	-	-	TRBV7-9	CASSYSGGFATNEKLFF	TGTGCCAGCAGTTACTCGGGGGGTTTTGCAACTAATGAAAAACTGTTTTTT
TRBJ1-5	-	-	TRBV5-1	CASSLVAQDGNQPQHF	TGCGCCAGCAGCTTGGTTGCCCAGGATGGCAATCAGCCCCAGCATTTT
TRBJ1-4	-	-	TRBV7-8	CASSPTGATNEKLFF	TGTGCCAGCAGCCCGACAGGCGCAACTAATGAAAAACTGTTTTTT
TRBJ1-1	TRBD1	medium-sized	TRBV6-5	CASSDRVRDEAFF	TGTGCCAGCTCAGACAGGGTACGGGATGAAGCTTTCTTT
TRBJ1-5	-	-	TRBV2	CASNNPGLRNQPQHF	TGTGCCAGCAACAATCCGGGACTGAGGAATCAGCCCCAGCATTTT
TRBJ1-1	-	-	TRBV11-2	CASSLQGSTEAFF	TGTGCCAGCAGCTTACAGGGGTCCACTGAAGCTTTCTTT
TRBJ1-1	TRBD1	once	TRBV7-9	CASSSQGAYTEAFF	TGTGCCAGCAGTTCCCAGGGGGCGTACACTGAAGCTTTCTTT
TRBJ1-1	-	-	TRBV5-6	CASSLEPQREAFF	TGTGCCAGCAGCTTGGAGCCGCAACGTGAAGCTTTCTTT
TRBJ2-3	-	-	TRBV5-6	CASTRRLSSEDTQYF	TGTGCCAGCACAAGGAGGCTTTCAAGCGAGGATACGCAGTATTTT
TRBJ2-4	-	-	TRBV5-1	CASSLGTPNLQYF	TGCGCCAGCAGCTTGGGGACTCCCAACCTACAGTACTTC
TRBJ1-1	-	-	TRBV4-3	CASSQGAPGSMNTEAFF	TGCGCCAGCAGCCAAGGGGCCCCGGGATCAATGAACACTGAAGCTTTCTTT
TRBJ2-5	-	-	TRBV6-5	CASSYFGIQETQYF	TGTGCCAGCAGTTATTTCGGGATCCAAGAGACCCAGTACTTC
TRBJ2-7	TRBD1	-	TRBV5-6	CASSRDSGSYEQYF	TGTGCCAGCAGTAGGGACAGTGGCTCCTACGAGCAGTACTTC